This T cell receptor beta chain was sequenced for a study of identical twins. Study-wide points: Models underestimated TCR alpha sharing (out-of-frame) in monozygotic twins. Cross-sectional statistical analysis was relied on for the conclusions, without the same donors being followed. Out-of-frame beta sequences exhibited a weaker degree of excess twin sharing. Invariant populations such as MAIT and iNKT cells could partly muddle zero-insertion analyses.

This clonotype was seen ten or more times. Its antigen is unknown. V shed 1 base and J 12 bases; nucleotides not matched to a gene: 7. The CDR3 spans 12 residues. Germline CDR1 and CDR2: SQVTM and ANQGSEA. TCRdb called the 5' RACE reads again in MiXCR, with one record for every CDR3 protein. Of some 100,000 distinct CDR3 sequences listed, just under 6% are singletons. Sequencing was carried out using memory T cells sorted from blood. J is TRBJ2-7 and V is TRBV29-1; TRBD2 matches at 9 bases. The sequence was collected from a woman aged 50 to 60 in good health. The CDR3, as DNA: TGCAGCGTTGAAGGGCGGGAGGGCCGGCCGTACTTC. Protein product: CSVEGREGRPYF.